The 20 T cell receptor beta chains in this list originate from one sample, sequenced in a study of blood T cells in healthy people across ages. Through a sample-barcoded 5' primer and a J-beta primer mix, a second PCR was run for roughly 6 to 12 cycles. TCRdb re-called the 5' RACE reads with MiXCR, one entry per CDR3 protein. The repertoire holds about 1.4 million distinct CDR3 sequences, with 59% as singletons. The specimen sequenced was blood. Receptors were obtained from a man between 18 and 29 years old in good health.

This clonotype was observed a few times. The V and J genes are TRBV5-1 and TRBJ2-7; D remains unclear. The ends were cut back, 0 bases at V and 6 bases at J, with 13 bases in the middle. The CDR3 covers 14 residues. Germline assignment: CDR1 SGHRS and CDR2 YFSETQ. CDR3 sequence: CASSLVPGLGEQYF. The CDR3 nucleotides are TGCGCCAGCAGCTTGGTTCCAGGTTTGGGCGAGCAGTACTTC.

CDR3 sequence: CASSYSSATGVGETQYF. The CDR3 DNA sequence: TGTGCCAGCAGTTACTCCTCCGCGACAGGGGTGGGAGAGACCCAGTACTTC. V is TRBV6-6 and J is TRBJ2-5; 8 bases fit TRBD1. Germline CDR1 reads MNHNY; CDR2 reads SVGAGI (reference sequence). V shed 0 bases and J 4 bases; nucleotides not matched to a gene: 10. The CDR3 has 17 amino acids.

The chain joins TRBV5-1 to TRBJ2-1; D unclear. With 2 bases removed from V and 1 base from J, the gap between germline ends came to 10 bases. The germline V gene has CDR1 SGHRS and CDR2 YFSETQ. This CDR3 contains 15 residues. Here the CDR3 DNA reads TGCGCCAGCAGCTTCGACGGAAATTCCTACAATGAGCAGTTCTTC. Residues: CASSFDGNSYNEQFF. Together with reference TRBV5-1 and TRBJ2-1, the CDR3 gives the full variable domain: KAGVTQTPRYLIKTRGQQVTLSCSPISGHRSVSWYQQTPGQGLQFLFEYFSETQRNKGNFPGRFSGRQFSNSRSEMNVSTLELGDSALYLCASSFDGNSYNEQFFGPGTRLTVL.

The J gene is TRBJ2-1, the V gene TRBV6-2 or TRBV6-3; no clear D gene. CDR3 length equals 14 residues. Trimming cost V 9 bases and J 4 bases, with 16 bases left between them. From germline, CDR1 is MNHEY and CDR2 SVGEGT. This chain's CDR3 is CASTYLPGYNEQFF. Here the CDR3 DNA reads TGTGCCAGTACTTACCTCCCAGGTTACAATGAGCAGTTCTTC.

The chain has TRBV11-3 and TRBJ2-7; 10 bases are a match to TRBD2. In germline, CDR1 is SGHNT, CDR2 YENEEA. This CDR3 is 13 amino acids long. With V trimmed by 0 bases and J by 11 bases, 4 bases remained unmatched. The CDR3 DNA sequence: TGTGCCAGCAGCTTAGAGCCCACTAGCGGGAAGTACTTC. Amino acid sequence: CASSLEPTSGKYF.

This clonotype turned up a few times. The chain joins TRBV4-1 to TRBJ1-2; no definite D call. Germline CDR1 is MGHRA and CDR2 is YSYEKL. The CDR3 length is 15 residues. The V and J ends lost 1 base and 2 bases respectively, with 11 bases between them. CDR3 protein: CASSQVGQGNYGYTF. The CDR3 nucleotides are TGCGCCAGCAGCCAAGTTGGGCAAGGGAACTATGGCTACACCTTC.

This chain links TRBV6-1 with TRBJ1-2; the D gene is possibly TRBD1 (5 bases). Trimming pared 2 bases from V and 3 bases from J, leaving 13 bases between. The CDR3 sequence is 15 residues long. Germline CDR1 is MNHNS and CDR2 is SASEGT. CDR3: CASSEPSTEHYGYTF. The CDR3 DNA follows: TGTGCCAGCAGTGAACCGTCGACAGAGCACTATGGCTACACCTTC.

This clonotype was detected once. The J gene is TRBJ2-5, the V gene TRBV12-3 or TRBV12-4; 9 bases are a match to TRBD1. The junction had 2 bases not matched to a gene; V was cut back by 8 bases and J by 4 bases. The length of the CDR3 is 12 residues. This CDR3 reads CASGTGRETQYF. DNA for the CDR3: TGTGCCAGCGGGACAGGGAGAGAGACCCAGTACTTC.

This clonotype was picked up a small number of times. This rearrangement joins TRBV12-3 or TRBV12-4 to TRBJ2-7; D may be TRBD1 (6 bases). This CDR3 has 13 amino acids. Trimming took off 1 base at V and 6 bases at J, with 10 bases between the two ends. The CDR3 reads CASSLGQEIEQYF. DNA of the CDR3: TGTGCCAGCAGTTTAGGACAGGAAATCGAGCAGTACTTC.

This clonotype was detected only once. The CDR3 DNA sequence: TGCGCCAGCACCCCCACTGAAGGACCTAGCTCCTACGAGCAGTACTTC. Translated, it gives CASTPTEGPSSYEQYF. This chain joins TRBV5-1 and TRBJ2-7; D is undetermined. The V end lost 6 bases, the J end lost 0 bases, and 19 bases lay between the germline ends. Germline V CDR1 and CDR2: SGHRS, YFSETQ. The CDR3 contains 16 residues.

Worth noting for this clonotype: It is likely a read error, because the conserved phenylalanine at the end of the CDR3 is missing. The V and J genes are TRBV3-1 and TRBJ2-7, with D unresolved. Germline values: CDR1 LGHDT, CDR2 YNNKEL (reference sequence). Trimming stripped 0 bases from V and 0 bases from J, with 9 bases between. This CDR3 comprises 15 residues. CDR3 protein: CASSQEWKFSYEQYL. In DNA, the CDR3 is TGTGCCAGCAGCCAAGAGTGGAAATTCTCCTACGAGCAGTACCTC.

This chain joins TRBV6-2 or TRBV6-3 and TRBJ2-4; either TRBD1 or TRBD2 may supply D (5 bases each). The J call may be wrong; the DNA end is better matched by TRBJ2-7. The CDR3 contains 14 residues. The V gene's germline CDR1 is MNHEY and CDR2 SVGEGT. CDR3 DNA sequence: TGTGCCAGCAGTTACGGGGACCCACAATACGAGCAGTACTTC. The encoded protein is CASSYGDPQYEQYF.

This chain uses TRBV13 with TRBJ2-1, with D maybe TRBD2 (5 bases). Germline V CDR1 and CDR2: PRHDT, FYEKMQ (reference sequence). CDR3 length: 14 amino acids. Trimming pared 5 bases from V and 6 bases from J, leaving 14 bases between. The CDR3 region has the DNA TGTGCCAGCAGCCCTCTGAGAGGGATCAATGAGCAGTTCTTC. This encodes CASSPLRGINEQFF.

Turning to this clonotype: A junction boundary mismatches the germline segment, possibly from a read error. The chain uses TRBV5-1 and TRBJ2-3; 14 bases match TRBD2. Looked up from germline, CDR1 is SGHRS and CDR2 is YFSETQ. This CDR3 has 17 residues. In nucleotides, the CDR3 is TGTGCCAGCAGCCTAGGACTAGCGGGGGGTAGTACAGATACGCAGTATTTT. This codes for CASSLGLAGGSTDTQYF.

There are a few counts of this clonotype. This chain connects TRBV4-2 to TRBJ2-1; TRBD1 aligns across 7 bases. V was pared by 1 base and J by 2 bases, with 2 bases of the junction left unmatched. This CDR3 is 15 amino acids long. Germline lookup yields CDR1 LGHNA and CDR2 YNFKEQ. Here the CDR3 DNA reads TGTGCCAGCAGCCAAGGGGGACAGACCTACAATGAGCAGTTCTTC. It yields the protein CASSQGGQTYNEQFF.

This clonotype was observed a handful of times. This chain links TRBV20-1 with TRBJ2-1, with D unclear. This CDR3 is built from 13 residues. Germline CDR1 is DFQATT and CDR2 is SNEGSKA (reference sequence). The V and J ends lost 0 bases and 15 bases respectively, with 18 bases between them. The CDR3 protein is CSARDQVGGRWFF. The CDR3 nucleotides read TGCAGTGCTAGAGATCAAGTTGGCGGCAGGTGGTTCTTC.

In its sample, this clonotype was seen a few times. The V and J genes are TRBV5-1 and TRBJ2-1; D is perhaps TRBD1 (5 bases). Trimming took off 1 base at V and 2 bases at J, with 13 bases between the two ends. Germline CDR1 and CDR2: SGHRS and YFSETQ. CDR3 size: 16 residues. The CDR3: CASSLRGNLPYNEQFF. The CDR3 bases are TGCGCCAGCAGCTTGAGGGGAAATTTACCCTACAATGAGCAGTTCTTC. Full variable domain (missing parts from reference TRBV5-1 and TRBJ2-1): KAGVTQTPRYLIKTRGQQVTLSCSPISGHRSVSWYQQTPGQGLQFLFEYFSETQRNKGNFPGRFSGRQFSNSRSEMNVSTLELGDSALYLCASSLRGNLPYNEQFFGPGTRLTVL.

The chain has TRBV7-8 and TRBJ2-3, with D unclear. Trimming left V 5 bases short and J 4 bases short, with 10 bases between. The CDR3 has 13 residues. Germline V gene data show CDR1 as SGHVS and CDR2 as FQNEAQ. The DNA of the CDR3 is TGTGCCAGCAGCCCCGGGTCGGCAGATACGCAGTATTTT. Translating it yields CASSPGSADTQYF.

The chain carries TRBV6-5 and TRBJ2-4, with D possibly TRBD1 on 5 matching bases. CDR3 length: 15 residues. The germline V and J ends were trimmed by 6 bases and 0 bases, with 12 bases remaining between them. Germline V gene sequence: CDR1 MNHEY, CDR2 SVGAGI. The CDR3 region has the DNA TGTGCCAGCAGCAGACAGTCCTTAGCCAAAAACATTCAGTACTTC. This codes for CASSRQSLAKNIQYF.

The chain uses TRBV28 and TRBJ2-1; D remains ambiguous. The germline CDR1 and CDR2 sequences are MDHEN and SYDVKM. The CDR3 runs 15 residues. V lost 1 base, J lost 4 bases, and 11 bases lay in between. The CDR3 nucleotides are TGTGCCAGCAGTTTATTACGGAAGCTTTACAATGAGCAGTTCTTC. Its protein is CASSLLRKLYNEQFF.